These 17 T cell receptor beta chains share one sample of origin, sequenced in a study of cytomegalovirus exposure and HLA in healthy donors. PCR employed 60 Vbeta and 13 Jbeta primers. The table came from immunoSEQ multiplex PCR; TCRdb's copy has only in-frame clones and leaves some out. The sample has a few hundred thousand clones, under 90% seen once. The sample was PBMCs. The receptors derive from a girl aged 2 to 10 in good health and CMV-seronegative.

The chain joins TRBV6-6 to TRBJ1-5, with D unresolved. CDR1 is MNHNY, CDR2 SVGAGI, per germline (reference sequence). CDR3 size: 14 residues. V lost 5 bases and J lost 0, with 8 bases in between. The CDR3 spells CASSRHYSNQPQHF. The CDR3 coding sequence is TGTGCCAGCAGTCGCCACTATAGCAATCAGCCCCAGCATTTT.

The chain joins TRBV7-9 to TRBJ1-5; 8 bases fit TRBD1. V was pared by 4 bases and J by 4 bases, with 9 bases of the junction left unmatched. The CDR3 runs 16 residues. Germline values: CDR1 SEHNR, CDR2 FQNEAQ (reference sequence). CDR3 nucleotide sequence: TGTGCCAGCAGCTCGACCCAGGGGGCTCGTAATCAGCCCCAGCATTTT. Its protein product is CASSSTQGARNQPQHF.

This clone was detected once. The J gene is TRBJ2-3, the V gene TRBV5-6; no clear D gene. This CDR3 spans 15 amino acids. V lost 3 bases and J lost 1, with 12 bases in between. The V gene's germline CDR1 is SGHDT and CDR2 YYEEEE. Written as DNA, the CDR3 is TGTGCCAGCAGCTCAACAGCCAGAGGCACAGATACGCAGTATTTT. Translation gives CASSSTARGTDTQYF.

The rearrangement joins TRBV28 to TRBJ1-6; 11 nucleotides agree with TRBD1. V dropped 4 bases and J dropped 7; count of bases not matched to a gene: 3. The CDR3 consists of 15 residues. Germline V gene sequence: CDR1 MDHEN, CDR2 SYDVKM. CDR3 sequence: CASSSGQGANSPLHF. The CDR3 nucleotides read TGTGCCAGCAGTTCCGGACAGGGGGCAAATTCACCCCTCCACTTT.

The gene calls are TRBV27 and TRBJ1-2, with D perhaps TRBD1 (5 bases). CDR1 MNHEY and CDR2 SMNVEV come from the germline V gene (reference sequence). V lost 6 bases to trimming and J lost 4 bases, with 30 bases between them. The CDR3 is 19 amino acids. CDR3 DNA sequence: TGTGCCAGCAGCTCAAACTGGGGGGTTCCCGGATTCCTATTCTATGGCTACACCTTC. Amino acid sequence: CASSSNWGVPGFLFYGYTF.

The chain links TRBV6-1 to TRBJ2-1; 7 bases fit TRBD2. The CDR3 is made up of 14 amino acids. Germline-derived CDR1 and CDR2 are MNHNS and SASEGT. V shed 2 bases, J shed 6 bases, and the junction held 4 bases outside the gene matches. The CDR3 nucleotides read TGTGCCAGCAGTGAACCGGGAGGCTTCAATGAGCAGTTCTTC. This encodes CASSEPGGFNEQFF.

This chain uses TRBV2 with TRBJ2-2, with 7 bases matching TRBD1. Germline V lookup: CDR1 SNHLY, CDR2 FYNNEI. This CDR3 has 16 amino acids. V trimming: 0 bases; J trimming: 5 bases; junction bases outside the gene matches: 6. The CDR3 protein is CASSEAGPQGTGELFF. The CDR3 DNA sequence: TGTGCCAGCAGTGAAGCAGGTCCACAGGGGACCGGGGAGCTGTTTTTT.

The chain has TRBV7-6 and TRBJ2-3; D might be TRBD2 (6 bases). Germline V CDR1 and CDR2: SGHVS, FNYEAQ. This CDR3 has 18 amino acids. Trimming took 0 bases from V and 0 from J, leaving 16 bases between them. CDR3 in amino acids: CASSLAIRRAGSTDTQYF. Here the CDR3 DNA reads TGTGCCAGCAGCTTAGCTATTCGGCGTGCGGGGAGCACAGATACGCAGTATTTT.

The CDR3 region has the DNA TGTGCCAGCTCCGCTCCGGGACTAGCGGAAGAGACCCAGTACTTC. Residues: CASSAPGLAEETQYF. The chain couples TRBV28 to TRBJ2-5; 11 bases are a match to TRBD2. CDR3 size: 15 residues. V lost 8 bases to trimming and J lost 3 bases; unmatched junction nucleotides: 8. Germline-derived CDR1 and CDR2 are MDHEN and SYDVKM.

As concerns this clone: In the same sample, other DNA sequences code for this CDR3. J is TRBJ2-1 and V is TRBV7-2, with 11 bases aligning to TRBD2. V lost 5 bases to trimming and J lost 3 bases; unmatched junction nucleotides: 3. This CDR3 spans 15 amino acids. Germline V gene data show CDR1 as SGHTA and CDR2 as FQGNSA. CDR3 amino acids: CASSLGLADYNEQFF. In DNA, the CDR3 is TGTGCCAGCAGCCTGGGACTAGCGGACTACAATGAGCAGTTCTTC. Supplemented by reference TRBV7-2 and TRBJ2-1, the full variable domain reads GAGVSQSPSNKVTEKGKDVELRCDPISGHTALYWYRQSLGQGLEFLIYFQGNSAPDKSGLPSDRFSAERTGGSVSTLTIQRTQQEDSAVYLCASSLGLADYNEQFFGPGTRLTVL.

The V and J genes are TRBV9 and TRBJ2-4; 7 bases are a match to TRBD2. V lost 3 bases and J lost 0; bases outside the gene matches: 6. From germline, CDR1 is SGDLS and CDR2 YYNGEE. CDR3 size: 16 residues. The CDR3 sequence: CASSGSSGLAKNIQYF. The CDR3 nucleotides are TGTGCCAGCAGCGGCTCTAGCGGTCTAGCCAAAAACATTCAGTACTTC.

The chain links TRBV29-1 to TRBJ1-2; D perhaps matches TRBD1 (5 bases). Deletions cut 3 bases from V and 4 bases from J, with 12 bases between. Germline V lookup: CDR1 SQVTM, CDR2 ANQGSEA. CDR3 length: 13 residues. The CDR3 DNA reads TGCAGCGTTGACAGGGCCCTCTTCTATGGCTACACCTTC. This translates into CSVDRALFYGYTF.

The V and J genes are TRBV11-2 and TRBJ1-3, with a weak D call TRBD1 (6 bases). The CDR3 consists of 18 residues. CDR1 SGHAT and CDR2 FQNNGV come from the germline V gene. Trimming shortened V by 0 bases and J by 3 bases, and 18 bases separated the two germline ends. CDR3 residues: CASSLDLRRGGIGNTIYF. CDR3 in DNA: TGTGCCAGCAGCTTAGATCTCCGCCGGGGGGGCATTGGAAACACCATATATTTT.

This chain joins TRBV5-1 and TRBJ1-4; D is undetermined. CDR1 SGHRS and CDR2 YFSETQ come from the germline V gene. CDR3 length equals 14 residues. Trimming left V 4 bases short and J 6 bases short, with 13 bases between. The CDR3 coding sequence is TGCGCCAGCAGCGTCCGGGTCTCGGATGAAAAACTGTTTTTT. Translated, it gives CASSVRVSDEKLFF.

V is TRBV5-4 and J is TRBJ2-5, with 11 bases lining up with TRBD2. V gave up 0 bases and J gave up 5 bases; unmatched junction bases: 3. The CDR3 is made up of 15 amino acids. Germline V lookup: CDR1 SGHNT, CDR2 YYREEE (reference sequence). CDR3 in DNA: TGTGCCAGCAGCTTGGGGTCTAGCGGGGGGGAGACCCAGTACTTC. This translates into CASSLGSSGGETQYF.

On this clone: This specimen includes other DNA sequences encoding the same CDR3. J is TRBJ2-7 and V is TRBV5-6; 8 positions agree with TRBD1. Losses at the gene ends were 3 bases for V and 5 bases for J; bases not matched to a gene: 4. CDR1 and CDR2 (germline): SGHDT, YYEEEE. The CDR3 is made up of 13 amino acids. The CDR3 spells CASSWARGHEQYF. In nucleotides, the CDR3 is TGTGCCAGCAGCTGGGCCAGGGGGCACGAGCAGTACTTC.

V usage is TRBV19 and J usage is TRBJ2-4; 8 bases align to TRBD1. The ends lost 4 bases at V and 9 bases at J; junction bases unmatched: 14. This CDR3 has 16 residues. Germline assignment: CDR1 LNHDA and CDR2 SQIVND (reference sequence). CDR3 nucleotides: TGTGCCAGTAGTAATACAGGGGGTACGGGATTTGGCATTCAGTACTTC. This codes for CASSNTGGTGFGIQYF.